The rows below give T cell receptor beta chains drawn from one sample of a study of identical twins. TCRdb analysed the 5' RACE reads with MiXCR anew, one entry per CDR3 protein. Among around 450,000 distinct CDR3 sequences listed, 12% to 15% were seen once. These data also formed part of another study, on yellow fever vaccine responses in identical twins.

Sequences were obtained from CD4+ T cells sorted from blood. The receptors originated from a woman between 18 and 29 years old in good health. Both conserved end residues are part of each CDR3. A D gene is named only where the DNA matches it firmly. Part of the rows lack a size; the others show once, few, many or a class for expanded clones.

few	TRBJ2-7	NA	TRBV5-1	TGCGCCAGCAGCCCCTCATCGGGCTACGAGCAGTACTTC	CASSPSSGYEQYF
few	TRBJ2-5	NA	TRBV7-9	TGTGCCAGCACCTCCTTGGGAACGGGGAGCCAAGAGACCCAGTACTTC	CASTSLGTGSQETQYF
many	TRBJ2-7	TRBD1	TRBV5-1	TGCGCCAGCAGCTTGGATGGGACAGGGATCTCCTACGAGCAGTACTTC	CASSLDGTGISYEQYF
NA	TRBJ1-1	NA	TRBV6-2/TRBV6-3	TGTGCCAGCAGTTACTCGGGCGGAAAGAACACTGAAGCTTTCTTT	CASSYSGGKNTEAFF
NA	TRBJ2-7	NA	TRBV7-9	TGTGCCAGCAGCTTATACCTAAGGGGAGACGAGCAGTACTTC	CASSLYLRGDEQYF
NA	TRBJ2-7	NA	TRBV2	TGTGCCAGCAGACCGGGAACGACTATCTACGAGCAGTACTTC	CASRPGTTIYEQYF
few	TRBJ2-7	NA	TRBV11-2	TGTGCCAGCAGCCGGGACTTAGGCTCCTACGAGCAGTACTTC	CASSRDLGSYEQYF
many	TRBJ2-7	NA	TRBV3-1	TGTGCCAGCAGCCATTGGTCCCAAGGCCCCTACGAGCAGTACTTC	CASSHWSQGPYEQYF
NA	TRBJ2-3	NA	TRBV4-3	TGCGCCAGCAGCCGAGGGGGATCGGGCACAGATACGCAGTATTTT	CASSRGGSGTDTQYF
many	TRBJ2-3	TRBD1	TRBV12-3/TRBV12-4	TGTGCCAGCAGTTTCGGGACAGGGCGCAGAGATACGCAGTATTTT	CASSFGTGRRDTQYF
NA	TRBJ2-2	TRBD1	TRBV14	TGTGCCAGCAGACTACAGGGGGCTGACGGGGAGCTGTTTTTT	CASRLQGADGELFF
few	TRBJ2-7	NA	TRBV5-1	TGCGCCAGCAGCCCCCGGGGGGCCTCCTCCTACGAGCAGTACTTC	CASSPRGASSYEQYF
NA	TRBJ2-1	TRBD2	TRBV7-7	TGTGCTAGCAGCCCCCAGTGGGGGGGGTACAATGAGCAGTTCTTC	CASSPQWGGYNEQFF
few	TRBJ2-1	TRBD2	TRBV20-1	TGCAGTGCAACCGGACTAGCGGCCAGTGAGCAGTTCTTC	CSATGLAASEQFF
few	TRBJ1-5	TRBD1	TRBV30	TGTGCCTGGAGTCCACGAGGTAGGGGGCTTCAGCCCCAGCATTTT	CAWSPRGRGLQPQHF
few	TRBJ2-6	NA	TRBV7-3	TGTGCCAGCAGCTTCCCAGGCTCTGGGGCCAACGTCCTGACTTTC	CASSFPGSGANVLTF
NA	TRBJ2-3	NA	TRBV5-1	TGCGCCAGCAGTTTATTCGGGGATGTCACAGATACGCAGTATTTT	CASSLFGDVTDTQYF
NA	TRBJ1-1	TRBD1	TRBV29-1	TGCAGCGTCCTAGGACAGGGGGTTGAAGCTTTCTTT	CSVLGQGVEAFF
few	TRBJ1-4	NA	TRBV10-3	TGTGCCATCAGCCTGGACGGGTCCGGGGAAAAACTGTTTTTT	CAISLDGSGEKLFF
NA	TRBJ2-7	TRBD2	TRBV28	TGTGCCAGCAGTTTGTGGACTAGCGGGAGCTACGAGCAGTACTTC	CASSLWTSGSYEQYF
NA	TRBJ2-2	NA	TRBV6-4	TGTGCCAGCAGTGGGGTAGTAAATACCGGGGAGCTGTTTTTT	CASSGVVNTGELFF
few	TRBJ2-7	TRBD2	TRBV4-2	TGTGCCAGCAGCCGCAACTCACTAGCGGCTTCCTACGAGCAGTACTTC	CASSRNSLAASYEQYF
few	TRBJ2-1	NA	TRBV3-1	TGTGCCAGCAGCCTCGGGCCTGGGTCCTACAATGAGCAGTTCTTC	CASSLGPGSYNEQFF
NA	TRBJ2-1	NA	TRBV6-1	TGTGCCAGCAGTCTCCGACAGAGCAATGAGCAGTTCTTC	CASSLRQSNEQFF
NA	TRBJ1-2	NA	TRBV12-3/TRBV12-4	TGTGCCAGCAGACCCCCGGGGGCCGAGGGGGGCGGCTACACCTTC	CASRPPGAEGGGYTF
NA	TRBJ1-5	NA	TRBV27	TGTGCCAGCAGTTTATCAGGGGAGTACCAGCCCCAGCATTTT	CASSLSGEYQPQHF
few	TRBJ2-4	NA	TRBV6-1	TGTGCCAGCAGTGAAGGTGCCAAAAACATTCAGTACTTC	CASSEGAKNIQYF